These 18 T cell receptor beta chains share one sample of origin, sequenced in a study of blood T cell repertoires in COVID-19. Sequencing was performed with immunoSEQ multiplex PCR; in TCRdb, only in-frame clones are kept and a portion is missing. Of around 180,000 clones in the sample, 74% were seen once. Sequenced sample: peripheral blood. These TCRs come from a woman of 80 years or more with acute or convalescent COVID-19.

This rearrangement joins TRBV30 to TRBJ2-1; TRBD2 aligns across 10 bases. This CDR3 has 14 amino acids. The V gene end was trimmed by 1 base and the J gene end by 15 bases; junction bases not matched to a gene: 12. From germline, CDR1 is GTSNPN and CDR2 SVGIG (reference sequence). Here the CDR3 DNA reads TGTGCCTGGAGTGAGCAAGCGGGAGGGGGGTTGGGGTTCTTC. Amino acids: CAWSEQAGGGLGFF. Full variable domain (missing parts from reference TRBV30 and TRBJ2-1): SQTIHQWPATLVQPVGSPLSLECTVEGTSNPNLYWYRQAAGRGLQLLFYSVGIGQISSEVPQNLSASRPQDRQFILSSKKLLLSDSGFYLCAWSEQAGGGLGFFGPGTRLTVL.

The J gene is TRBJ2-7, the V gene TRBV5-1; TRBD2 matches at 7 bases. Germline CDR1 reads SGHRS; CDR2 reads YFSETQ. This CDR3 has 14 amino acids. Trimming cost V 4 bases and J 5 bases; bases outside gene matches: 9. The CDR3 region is CASSPVAGRDEQYF. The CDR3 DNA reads TGCGCCAGCAGCCCGGTGGCAGGGAGGGACGAGCAGTACTTC.

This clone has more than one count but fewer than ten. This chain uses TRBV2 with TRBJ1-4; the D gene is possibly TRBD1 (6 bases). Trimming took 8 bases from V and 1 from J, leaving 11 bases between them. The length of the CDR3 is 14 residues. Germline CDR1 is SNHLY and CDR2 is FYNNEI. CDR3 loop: CASGGQLTNEKLFF. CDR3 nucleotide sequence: TGTGCCAGCGGCGGACAGTTAACTAATGAAAAACTGTTTTTT.

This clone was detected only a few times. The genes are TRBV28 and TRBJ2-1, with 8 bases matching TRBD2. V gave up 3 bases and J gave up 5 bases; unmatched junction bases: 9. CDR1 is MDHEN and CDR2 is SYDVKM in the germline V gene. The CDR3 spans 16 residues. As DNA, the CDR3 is TGTGCCAGCAGTTTGTTGTGGCGACTAGCGCACAATGAGCAGTTCTTC. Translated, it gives CASSLLWRLAHNEQFF. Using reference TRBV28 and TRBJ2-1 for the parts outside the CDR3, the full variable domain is DVKVTQSSRYLVKRTGEKVFLECVQDMDHENMFWYRQDPGLGLRLIYFSYDVKMKEKGDIPEGYSVSREKKERFSLILESASTNQTSMYLCASSLLWRLAHNEQFFGPGTRLTVL.

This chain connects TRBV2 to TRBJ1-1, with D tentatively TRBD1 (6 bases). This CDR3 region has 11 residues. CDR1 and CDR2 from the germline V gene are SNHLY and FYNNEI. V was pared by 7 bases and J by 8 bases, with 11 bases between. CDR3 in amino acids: CASTPGQEAFF. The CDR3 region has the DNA TGTGCCAGCACCCCTGGACAGGAAGCTTTCTTT. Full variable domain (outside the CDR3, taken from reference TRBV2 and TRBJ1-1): EPEVTQTPSHQVTQMGQEVILRCVPISNHLYFYWYRQILGQKVEFLVSFYNNEISEKSEIFDDQFSVERPDGSNFTLKIRSTKLEDSAMYFCASTPGQEAFFGQGTRLTVV.

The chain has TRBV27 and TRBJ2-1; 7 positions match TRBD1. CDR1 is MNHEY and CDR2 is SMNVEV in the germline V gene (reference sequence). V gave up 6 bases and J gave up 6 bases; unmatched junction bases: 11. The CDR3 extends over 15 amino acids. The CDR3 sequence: CASSPIRQGPNEQFF. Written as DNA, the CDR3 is TGTGCCAGCAGCCCTATTCGACAGGGCCCCAATGAGCAGTTCTTC.

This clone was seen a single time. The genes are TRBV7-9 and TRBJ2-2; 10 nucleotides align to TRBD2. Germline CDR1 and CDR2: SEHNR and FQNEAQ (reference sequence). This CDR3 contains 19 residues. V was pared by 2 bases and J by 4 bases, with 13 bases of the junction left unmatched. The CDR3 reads CASSLSGLAGAVSTGELFF. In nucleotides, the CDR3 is TGTGCCAGCAGCTTATCTGGTCTAGCGGGGGCCGTCTCCACCGGGGAGCTGTTTTTT. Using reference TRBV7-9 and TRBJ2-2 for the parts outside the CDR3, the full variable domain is DTGVSQNPRHKITKRGQNVTFRCDPISEHNRLYWYRQTLGQGPEFLTYFQNEAQLEKSRLLSDRFSAERPKGSFSTLEIQRTEQGDSAMYLCASSLSGLAGAVSTGELFFGEGSRLTVL.

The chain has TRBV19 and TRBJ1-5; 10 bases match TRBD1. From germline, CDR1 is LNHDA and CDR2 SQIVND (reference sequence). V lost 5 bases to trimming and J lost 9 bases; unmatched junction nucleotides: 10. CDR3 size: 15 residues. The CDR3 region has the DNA TGTGCCAGTAGTCCGACAGGGGGCACAGGGGTGCCCCAGCATTTT. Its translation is CASSPTGGTGVPQHF.

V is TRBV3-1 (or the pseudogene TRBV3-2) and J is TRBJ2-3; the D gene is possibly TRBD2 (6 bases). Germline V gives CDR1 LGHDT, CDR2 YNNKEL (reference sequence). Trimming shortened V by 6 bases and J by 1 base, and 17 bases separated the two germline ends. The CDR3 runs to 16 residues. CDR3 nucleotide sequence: TGTGCCAGCAGGGCAATGGGGGGAGGAGGCACAGATACGCAGTATTTT. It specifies CASRAMGGGGTDTQYF.

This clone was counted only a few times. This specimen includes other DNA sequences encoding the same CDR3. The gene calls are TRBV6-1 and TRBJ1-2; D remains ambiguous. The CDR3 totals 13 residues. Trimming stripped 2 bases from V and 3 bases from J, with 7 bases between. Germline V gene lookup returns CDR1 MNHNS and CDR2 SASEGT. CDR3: CASSEYRDYGYTF. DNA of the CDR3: TGTGCCAGCAGTGAATATCGGGACTATGGCTACACCTTC.

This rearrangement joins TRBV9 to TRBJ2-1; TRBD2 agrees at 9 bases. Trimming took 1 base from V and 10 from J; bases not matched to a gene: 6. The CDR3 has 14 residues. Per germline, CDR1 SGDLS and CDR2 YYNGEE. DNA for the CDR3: TGTGCCAGCAGCGTATGGCGGGAGGGCCGCGAGCAGTTCTTC. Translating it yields CASSVWREGREQFF.

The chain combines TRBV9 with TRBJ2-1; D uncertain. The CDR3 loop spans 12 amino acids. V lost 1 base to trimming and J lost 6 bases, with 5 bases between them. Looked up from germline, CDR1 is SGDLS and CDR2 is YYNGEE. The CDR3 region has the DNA TGTGCCAGCAGCGTACTATTCAATGAGCAGTTCTTC. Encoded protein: CASSVLFNEQFF.

The CDR3, as DNA: TGCAGCGTCCCCCTCCAGGGCCAAGAGACCCAGTACTTC. This codes for CSVPLQGQETQYF. The genes are TRBV29-1 and TRBJ2-5, with D tentatively TRBD1 (5 bases). Germline V CDR1 and CDR2: SQVTM, ANQGSEA. CDR3 size: 13 residues. The V gene lost 6 bases and the J gene lost 1 base, with 12 bases spanning the gap.

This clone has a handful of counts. The CDR3 DNA reads as TGTGCCAGCAGTGCCCCCGGGACTCCTTATGGCTACACCTTC. Translating it yields CASSAPGTPYGYTF. The rearrangement links TRBV28 to TRBJ1-2; TRBD1 is a possible D gene (5 bases). There are 14 residues in the CDR3. V dropped 5 bases and J dropped 5 bases, with 15 bases sitting between them. CDR1 is MDHEN, CDR2 SYDVKM, per germline.

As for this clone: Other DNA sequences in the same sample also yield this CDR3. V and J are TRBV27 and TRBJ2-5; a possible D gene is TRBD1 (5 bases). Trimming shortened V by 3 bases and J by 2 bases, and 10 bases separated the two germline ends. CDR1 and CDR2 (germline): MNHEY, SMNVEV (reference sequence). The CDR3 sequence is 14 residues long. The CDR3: CASSFSRGQETQYF. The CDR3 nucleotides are TGTGCCAGCAGTTTTTCTAGGGGTCAAGAGACCCAGTACTTC.

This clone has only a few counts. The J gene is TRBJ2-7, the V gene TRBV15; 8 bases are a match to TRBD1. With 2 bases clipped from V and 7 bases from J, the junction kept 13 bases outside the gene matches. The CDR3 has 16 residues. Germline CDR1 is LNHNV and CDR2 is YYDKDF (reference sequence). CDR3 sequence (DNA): TGTGCCACCAGCAGATCCTGGACAGGGACTGATAATGAGCAGTACTTC. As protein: CATSRSWTGTDNEQYF.

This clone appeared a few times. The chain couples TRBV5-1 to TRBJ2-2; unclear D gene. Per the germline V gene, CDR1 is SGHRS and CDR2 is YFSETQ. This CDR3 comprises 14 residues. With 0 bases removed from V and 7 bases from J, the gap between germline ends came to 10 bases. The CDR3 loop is CASSLDVGNGELFF. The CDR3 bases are TGCGCCAGCAGCTTGGATGTGGGCAACGGGGAGCTGTTTTTT.

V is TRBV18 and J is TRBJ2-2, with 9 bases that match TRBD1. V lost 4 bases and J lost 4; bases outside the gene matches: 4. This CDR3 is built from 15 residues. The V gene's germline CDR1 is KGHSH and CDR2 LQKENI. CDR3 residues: CASSRQGEGTGELFF. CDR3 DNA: TGTGCCAGCTCACGACAGGGGGAAGGCACCGGGGAGCTGTTTTTT.